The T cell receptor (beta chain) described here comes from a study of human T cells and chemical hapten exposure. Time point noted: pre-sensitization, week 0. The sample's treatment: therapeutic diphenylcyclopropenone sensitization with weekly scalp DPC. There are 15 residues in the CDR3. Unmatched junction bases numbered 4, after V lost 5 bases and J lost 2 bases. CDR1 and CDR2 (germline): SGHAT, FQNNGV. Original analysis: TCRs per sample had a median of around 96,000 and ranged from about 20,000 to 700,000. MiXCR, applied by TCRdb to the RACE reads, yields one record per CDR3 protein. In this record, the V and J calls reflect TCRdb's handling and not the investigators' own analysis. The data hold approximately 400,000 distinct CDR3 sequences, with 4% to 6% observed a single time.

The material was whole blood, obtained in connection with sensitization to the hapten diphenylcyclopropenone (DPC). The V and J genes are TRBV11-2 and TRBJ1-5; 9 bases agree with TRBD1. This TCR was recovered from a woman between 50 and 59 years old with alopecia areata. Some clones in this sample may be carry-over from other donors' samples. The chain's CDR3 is CASSAQGAGNQPQHF. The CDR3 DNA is TGTGCCAGCAGCGCACAGGGGGCAGGCAATCAGCCCCAGCATTTT. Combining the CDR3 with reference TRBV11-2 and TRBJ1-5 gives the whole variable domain EAGVAQSPRYKIIEKRQSVAFWCNPISGHATLYWYQQILGQGPKLLIQFQNNGVVDDSQLPKDRFSAERLKGVDSTLKIQPAKLEDSAVYLCASSAQGAGNQPQHFGDGTRLSIL.